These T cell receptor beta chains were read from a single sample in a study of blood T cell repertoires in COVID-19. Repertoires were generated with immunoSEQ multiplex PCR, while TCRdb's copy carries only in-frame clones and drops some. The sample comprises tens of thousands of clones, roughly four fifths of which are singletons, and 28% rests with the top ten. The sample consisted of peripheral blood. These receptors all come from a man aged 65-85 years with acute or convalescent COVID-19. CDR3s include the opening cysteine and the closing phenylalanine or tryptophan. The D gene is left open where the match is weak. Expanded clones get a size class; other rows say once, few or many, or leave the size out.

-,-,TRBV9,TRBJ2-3,TGTGCCAGCAGCCCCCGGACACGCAGCACAGATACGCAGTATTTT,CASSPRTRSTDTQYF
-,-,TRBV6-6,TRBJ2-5,TGTGCCAGCAGTTACGCAAACGGGGAGACCCAGTACTTC,CASSYANGETQYF
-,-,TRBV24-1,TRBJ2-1,TGTGCCACCTTTGCAGGTAGCTCCTACAATGAGCAGTTCTTC,CATFAGSSYNEQFF
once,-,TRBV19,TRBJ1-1,TGTGCCAGTAGGACCCTTTTGACGGGGAGTAACACTGAAGCTTTCTTT,CASRTLLTGSNTEAFF
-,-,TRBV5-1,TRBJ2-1,TGCGCCAGCAGCTTGGTGGGGGCCGACAATGAGCAGTTCTTC,CASSLVGADNEQFF
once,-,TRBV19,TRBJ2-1,TGTGCCAGTAGATGGGGGCAGAACAATGAGCAGTTCTTC,CASRWGQNNEQFF
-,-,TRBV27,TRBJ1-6,TGTGCCAGCAGTGTCAGTGCTGGTTCACCCCTCCACTTT,CASSVSAGSPLHF
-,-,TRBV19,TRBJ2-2,TGTGCCAGTAACCTTGAGGCAGAATACAACACCGGGGAGCTGTTTTTT,CASNLEAEYNTGELFF
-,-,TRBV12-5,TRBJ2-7,TGTGCTAGTGCCCCTCCAAGGGGGGGTGGAAACTACGAGCAGTACTTC,CASAPPRGGGNYEQYF
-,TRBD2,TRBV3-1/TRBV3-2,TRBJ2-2,TGTGCCAGCAGCCAAGCCCCCCAAACGGGGGGGCGAGCCGGGGAGCTGTTTTTT,CASSQAPQTGGRAGELFF
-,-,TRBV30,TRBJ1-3,TGTGCCTGGAGTCCTAGGCCTGGAAACACCATATATTTT,CAWSPRPGNTIYF
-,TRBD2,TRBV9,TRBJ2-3,TGTGCCAGCAGCGCGGGGGGAGCGGGAGGGGCAGATACGCAGTATTTT,CASSAGGAGGADTQYF
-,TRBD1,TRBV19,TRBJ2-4,TGTGCCAGTAGTACCCCGGGACAGGGGGCCAAAAACATTCAGTACTTC,CASSTPGQGAKNIQYF
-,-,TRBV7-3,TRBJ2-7,TGTGCCAGCACGTACTACGAGCAGTACTTC,CASTYYEQYF
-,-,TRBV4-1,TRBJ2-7,TGCGCCAGCAGCCCTCGCAGCTCCTACGAGCAGTACTTC,CASSPRSSYEQYF
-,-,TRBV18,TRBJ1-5,TGTGCCAGCTCACCCGACAGGTTAGCGAGTTCCCAGCATTTT,CASSPDRLASSQHF
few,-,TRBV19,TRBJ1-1,TGTGCCAGTAGTATAGGTGGCAGTGAAGCTTTCTTT,CASSIGGSEAFF
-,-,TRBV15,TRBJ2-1,TGTGCCACCAGCAGTAGCGGCTCCTACAATGAGCAGTTCTTC,CATSSSGSYNEQFF
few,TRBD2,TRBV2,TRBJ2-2,TGTGCCAGCAGCATCAGCGGGGCGAACACCGGGGAGCTGTTTTTT,CASSISGANTGELFF
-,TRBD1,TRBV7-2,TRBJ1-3,TGTGCCAGCAGCACCGCAAGTCTCGGACAGGGTCGAGGAAACACCATATATTTT,CASSTASLGQGRGNTIYF
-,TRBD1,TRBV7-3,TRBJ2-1,TGTGCCAGCAGCCCTCGGGACAGGGGGACTAATGAGCAGTTCTTC,CASSPRDRGTNEQFF
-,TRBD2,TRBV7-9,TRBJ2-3,TGTGCCAGCAGGTGGACTAGCGGGAGAGGTCCAGATACGCAGTATTTT,CASRWTSGRGPDTQYF
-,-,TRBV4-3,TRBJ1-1,TGCGCCAGCAGCCTTGGGACATTTGCTTTCTTT,CASSLGTFAFF
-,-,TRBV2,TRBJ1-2,TGTGCCAGCATTCCCAGTCAGGGGTTTACCTATGGCTACACCTTC,CASIPSQGFTYGYTF
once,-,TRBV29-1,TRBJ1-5,TGCAGCGTTGCAACTACGGTCGGGCAGCCCCAGCATTTT,CSVATTVGQPQHF
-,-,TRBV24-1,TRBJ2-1,TGTGCCACCCGGACGGGAGACAATGAGCAGTTCTTC,CATRTGDNEQFF
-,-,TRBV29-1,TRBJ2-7,TGCAGCGTTGAAGGGGTCGGCGGAATCTCCTACGAGCAGTACTTC,CSVEGVGGISYEQYF
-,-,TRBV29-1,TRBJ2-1,TGCAGCGTTGCTATCAACAATGAGCAGTTCTTC,CSVAINNEQFF
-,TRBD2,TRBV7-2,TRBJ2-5,TGTGCCAGCAGCCCATCGGGACTAAAAGCGGAGACCCAGTACTTC,CASSPSGLKAETQYF
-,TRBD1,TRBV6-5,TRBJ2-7,TGTGCCAGCAGCTTTACCGGGACAGGGAACCACGAGCAGTACTTC,CASSFTGTGNHEQYF
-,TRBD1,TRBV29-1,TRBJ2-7,TGCAGCGTTGAAGGGGACCGGGACAGGGTGGCCGAGCAGTACTTC,CSVEGDRDRVAEQYF
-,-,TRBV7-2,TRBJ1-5,TGTGCCAGCAGCTTCGGATCTCAGGGTTACAATCAGCCCCAGCATTTT,CASSFGSQGYNQPQHF
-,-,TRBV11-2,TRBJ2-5,TGTGCCAGCAGCTTAGAGGGCCTGGAGACCCAGTACTTC,CASSLEGLETQYF
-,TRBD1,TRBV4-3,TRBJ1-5,TGCGCCAGCAGCCAAGAGGCAGGGGGCGTCAATCAGCCCCAGCATTTT,CASSQEAGGVNQPQHF
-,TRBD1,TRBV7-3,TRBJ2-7,TGTGCCAGCAGCTTAACCGGGACAGGGACCTCAGAGCAGTACTTC,CASSLTGTGTSEQYF
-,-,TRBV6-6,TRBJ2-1,TGTGCCAGCAGTTCCAGGTCCTACAATGAGCAGTTCTTC,CASSSRSYNEQFF
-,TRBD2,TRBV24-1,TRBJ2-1,TGTGCCACCAGTGATTCCCTAGCGGGAGTAGACGAGCAGTTCTTC,CATSDSLAGVDEQFF
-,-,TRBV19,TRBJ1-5,TGTGCCAGTAGCTTTCTCTCTCAGCCCCAGCATTTT,CASSFLSQPQHF
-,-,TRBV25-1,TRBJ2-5,TGTGCCAGCAGTGATGAGGGAACGTGGGAGACCCAGTACTTC,CASSDEGTWETQYF
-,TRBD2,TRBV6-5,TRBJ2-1,TGTGCCAGCAGTTACGGCGCGGGAGGGCCGCAGTTCTTC,CASSYGAGGPQFF
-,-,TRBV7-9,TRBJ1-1,TGTGCCAGCAGCTTAGTAGGGGGACGGTTGAACACTGAAGCTTTCTTT,CASSLVGGRLNTEAFF
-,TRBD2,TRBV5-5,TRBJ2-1,TGTGCCAGCAGCTCAACTAGCGGGAGATATGGGGAGCAGTTCTTC,CASSSTSGRYGEQFF
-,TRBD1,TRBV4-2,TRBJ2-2,TGTGCCAGCAGCTCGGGGACAGCTAACACCGGGGAGCTGTTTTTT,CASSSGTANTGELFF
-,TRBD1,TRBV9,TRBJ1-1,TGTGCCAGCAGCGGACCTAGGACAGGCCTGAGGAACACTGAAGCTTTCTTT,CASSGPRTGLRNTEAFF
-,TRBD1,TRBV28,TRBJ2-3,TGTGCCAGCCTGGACAGGGGGCCAGATACGCAGTATTTT,CASLDRGPDTQYF
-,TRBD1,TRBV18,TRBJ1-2,TGTGCCAGCTCAGCTCCAGGGGGCACTGGCTACACCTTC,CASSAPGGTGYTF
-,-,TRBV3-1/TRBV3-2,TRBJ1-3,TGTGCCAGCAGCCAAAAACAGTATGCTGGAAACACCATATATTTT,CASSQKQYAGNTIYF
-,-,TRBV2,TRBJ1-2,TGTGCCAGCAGTGAAGCTGTGGCAGGGAAGAGGTATGGCTACACCTTC,CASSEAVAGKRYGYTF
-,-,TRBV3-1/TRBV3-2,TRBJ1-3,TGTGCCAGCAGCCAAACTCGATCTGGAAACACCATATATTTT,CASSQTRSGNTIYF